This T cell receptor (beta chain) was identified during a study of blood T cells in healthy people across ages. Study-wide results and limits: While age rose, TCR beta diversity per million T cells dropped in a roughly linear way. A greater number of naive CD4+ cells and higher diversity distinguished long-lived donors from aged donors.

Trimming removed 6 bases from V and 6 bases from J; junction bases left unmatched: 7. The CDR3 extends over 13 amino acids. CDR1 and CDR2 (germline): MNHEY, SVGAGI. Total RNA extracted from each sample amounted to at least 5.5 micrograms. In this sample, this clonotype turned up a few times. Its specificity is not known. A second PCR, run for 7 to 11 cycles, used a sample-barcoded 5' primer plus a J-beta primer mix. One entry per CDR3 protein, called by TCRdb with MiXCR from the 5' RACE reads. The table lists fewer than 800,000 distinct CDR3 sequences, around 25% of them singletons. The same specimen was also included in a second study, on T cells of mothers and their children.

This TCR was recovered from a boy aged 10-17 years in good health. This chain joins TRBV6-5 and TRBJ1-1; 7 bases align to TRBD1. Sequenced material: blood. The CDR3 loop reads CASSPNRGAEAFF. CDR3 nucleotides: TGTGCCAGCAGCCCGAACAGGGGTGCTGAAGCTTTCTTT.